The 15 T cell receptor beta chains given below trace back to one sample, sequenced in a study of blood T cell repertoires in COVID-19. Here immunoSEQ multiplex PCR was the method, and the copy in TCRdb shows in-frame clones only, minus some. The sample lists under 250,000 clones; about four fifths were seen once. The sequenced sample was peripheral blood. These receptors were obtained from a man aged 80 or over with acute or convalescent COVID-19.

The J gene is TRBJ2-7, the V gene TRBV2, with D perhaps matching TRBD1 (5 bases). The CDR3 is 13 residues long. CDR1 and CDR2 (germline): SNHLY, FYNNEI. Trimming took 4 bases from V and 3 from J, leaving 10 bases between them. CDR3 nucleotides: TGTGCCAGCAGTGGAAGGACATTCTACGAGCAGTACTTC. Its protein product is CASSGRTFYEQYF.

This chain links TRBV28 with TRBJ2-3; tentative D call: TRBD2 (6 bases). The V gene lost 4 bases and the J gene lost 9 bases, with 17 bases spanning the gap. Germline V gives CDR1 MDHEN, CDR2 SYDVKM. This CDR3 is built from 14 residues. CDR3 bases: TGTGCCAGCAGTTCTAGGGACTTCCTAGAAACGCAGTATTTT. Translation: CASSSRDFLETQYF.

The chain carries TRBV19 and TRBJ2-2, with 9 bases aligning to TRBD1. Germline V gene lookup returns CDR1 LNHDA and CDR2 SQIVND (reference sequence). With 7 bases clipped from V and 7 bases from J, the junction kept 19 bases outside the gene matches. The CDR3 consists of 18 residues. CDR3 sequence: CASTLQWGQGALGGELFF. The CDR3 DNA reads TGTGCCAGTACTCTACAGTGGGGACAGGGTGCACTAGGCGGGGAGCTGTTTTTT. Full variable domain (rest looked up from reference TRBV19 and TRBJ2-2): DGGITQSPKYLFRKEGQNVTLSCEQNLNHDAMYWYRQDPGQGLRLIYYSQIVNDFQKGDIAEGYSVSREKKESFPLTVTSAQKNPTAFYLCASTLQWGQGALGGELFFGEGSRLTVL.

V usage is TRBV5-8 and J usage is TRBJ2-2; 9 nucleotides agree with TRBD1. V was pared by 3 bases and J by 5 bases, with 8 bases of the junction left unmatched. The CDR3 sequence is 16 residues long. Germline CDR1 reads SGHTS; CDR2 reads YDEGEE. CDR3 in amino acids: CASSSPGQGGTGELFF. CDR3 bases: TGTGCCAGCAGCTCGCCGGGACAGGGAGGGACCGGGGAGCTGTTTTTT.

The rearrangement joins TRBV9 to TRBJ2-7; 9 nucleotides agree with TRBD1. The V segment lost 3 bases and the J segment 6 bases; nucleotides outside the gene matches: 10. CDR1 and CDR2 (germline): SGDLS, YYNGEE. CDR3 size: 15 residues. The CDR3 here is CASSGDRAKAGEQYF. DNA of the CDR3: TGTGCCAGCAGCGGGGACAGGGCTAAGGCGGGCGAGCAGTACTTC.

The chain couples TRBV6-4 to TRBJ1-1; 9 bases are shared with TRBD1. This CDR3 spans 14 amino acids. J was trimmed by 3 bases and V by 6 bases; bases with no gene match: 5. CDR1 is MRHNA and CDR2 is SNTAGT in the germline V gene. The CDR3 coding sequence is TGTGCCAGCAGACTACAGGGGGCGGACACTGAAGCTTTCTTT. Its translation: CASRLQGADTEAFF.

This clone has only a few counts. J is TRBJ1-1 and V is TRBV12-3 or TRBV12-4, with 8 bases identical to TRBD1. The CDR3 extends over 13 amino acids. The V segment lost 7 bases and the J segment 5 bases; nucleotides outside the gene matches: 6. CDR3: CASNQGAQTEAFF. The DNA for the CDR3 is TGTGCCAGCAATCAGGGGGCGCAAACTGAAGCTTTCTTT.

This chain's CDR3 is CASNLAGGGYNEQFF. DNA of the CDR3: TGTGCCAGCAATTTAGCGGGAGGGGGCTACAATGAGCAGTTCTTC. V gene TRBV6-5 combines with J gene TRBJ2-1; 11 bases align to TRBD2. Looked up from germline, CDR1 is MNHEY and CDR2 is SVGAGI. The length of the CDR3 is 15 residues. Unmatched junction bases numbered 5, after V lost 7 bases and J lost 3 bases.

This chain connects TRBV24-1 to TRBJ1-5, with 10 bases aligning to TRBD1. V shed 5 bases and J 4 bases; nucleotides not matched to a gene: 7. Germline-derived CDR1 and CDR2 are KGHDR and SFDVKD. CDR3 length equals 16 residues. The CDR3 sequence is CATSARDRGKNQPQHF. In nucleotides, the CDR3 is TGTGCCACCAGTGCGAGGGACAGGGGTAAGAATCAGCCCCAGCATTTT.

The chain is built from TRBV12-3 or TRBV12-4 and TRBJ1-5; D call uncertain. The length of the CDR3 is 13 residues. V was clipped by 7 bases and J by 5 bases, with 12 bases between them. The CDR3 sequence: CASTGGSYQPQHF. In nucleotides, the CDR3 is TGTGCCAGCACCGGAGGCAGCTATCAGCCCCAGCATTTT.

In its sample, this clone was seen a few times. The V gene is TRBV7-9, the J gene TRBJ1-4, with TRBD1 matching 8 bases. The V gene end was trimmed by 4 bases and the J gene end by 6 bases; junction bases not matched to a gene: 4. This CDR3 comprises 14 residues. Germline V gene lookup returns CDR1 SEHNR and CDR2 FQNEAQ (reference sequence). The CDR3 region has the DNA TGTGCCAGCAGCTACGGGACAGGACATGAAAAACTGTTTTTT. Translated, it gives CASSYGTGHEKLFF.

This sequence joins TRBV3-1 (or the pseudogene TRBV3-2) and TRBJ1-4; perhaps TRBD1 as D (6 bases). The CDR3 totals 14 residues. Deletions cut 4 bases from V and 7 bases from J, with 13 bases between. CDR1 and CDR2 from the germline V gene are LGHDT and YNNKEL (reference sequence). CDR3 loop: CASSPGHRSEKLFF. CDR3 DNA sequence: TGTGCCAGCAGCCCGGGACATAGATCTGAAAAACTGTTTTTT.

This chain joins TRBV29-1 and TRBJ2-7, with D perhaps matching TRBD2 (5 bases). Germline CDR1 reads SQVTM; CDR2 reads ANQGSEA. The CDR3 runs to 11 residues. V was cut by 5 bases and J by 7 bases, with 12 bases left in between. The chain's CDR3 is CSVLTPGEQYF. The CDR3 coding sequence is TGCAGCGTTTTGACCCCGGGGGAGCAGTACTTC.

DNA of the CDR3: TGCAGCGCTGGACAGGGGGCAGCAGGCTACACCTTC. Its translation: CSAGQGAAGYTF. V usage is TRBV29-1 and J usage is TRBJ1-2, with TRBD1 matching over 11 bases. Germline lookup yields CDR1 SQVTM and CDR2 ANQGSEA. The trim removed 7 bases at V and 8 bases at J, leaving 6 bases unmatched. There are 12 residues in the CDR3.

This clone was counted a single time. The V call is TRBV11-3, the J call TRBJ1-1, with TRBD1 matching 8 bases. V shed 5 bases and J 4 bases; nucleotides not matched to a gene: 3. Germline V CDR1 and CDR2: SGHNT, YENEEA. The CDR3 totals 13 residues. Written as DNA, the CDR3 is TGTGCCAGCAGCGGTGACAGGGGCACTGAAGCTTTCTTT. Translated: CASSGDRGTEAFF.